This entry features one TCR beta chain sequence. What it binds is not known. The CDR3 length is 15 residues. Germline V gene sequence: CDR1 KGHSH, CDR2 LQKENI. The junction had 4 bases not matched to a gene; V was cut back by 5 bases and J by 3 bases. This sample stems from a study of cytomegalovirus exposure and HLA in healthy donors. Study-wide context: An early release of data contained around 80 million unique TCRs, which came from HLA-typed donors. Whole-study results and caveats: Cytomegalovirus-associated TCR beta chains were listed, numbering over 150.

Primers included in the PCR were 60 Vbeta and 13 Jbeta primers. Profiling relied on immunoSEQ multiplex PCR, and the TCRdb table lists in-frame clones only, not all of them. The top ten clones hold approximately 28% of a sample with more than 100,000 clones, 65% to 80% of them seen once. Sequencing was performed on PBMCs. This rearrangement joins TRBV18 to TRBJ2-5; 12 bases match TRBD2. The origin of this receptor is a man in his fifties or sixties in good health and CMV-seropositive. The CDR3 region has the DNA TGTGCCAGCTCAATACGACTAGCGGGAGAAGAGACCCAGTACTTC. It specifies CASSIRLAGEETQYF.